Included here is one T cell receptor (beta chain) sequence, with context. Unmatched junction bases numbered 10, after V lost 3 bases and J lost 3 bases. CDR3 size: 17 residues. CDR1 and CDR2 (germline): MGHDK, SYGVNS. The PCR used 60 Vbeta and 13 Jbeta primers. Repertoires were generated with immunoSEQ multiplex PCR, while TCRdb's copy carries only in-frame clones and drops some. The sample holds over 200,000 clones, approximately 81% seen once. The data were taken from a study of cytomegalovirus exposure and HLA in healthy donors. The sequence was collected from a human donor in good health. V and J are TRBV25-1 and TRBJ2-1; 8 bases fit TRBD2. Material: PBMCs. CDR3 bases: TGTGCCAGCAGTGACCCTAAGCGGGAGCGGAGCTACAATGAGCAGTTCTTC. This encodes CASSDPKRERSYNEQFF.